Detailed here is one T cell receptor beta chain. Its specific antigen is unknown. Given a much more abundant clone one base away, this may be a read error. The CDR3 does not close with the conserved phenylalanine or tryptophan, likely indicating a read error. TCR beta CDR3 regions were amplified from RNA transcripts. A first-round RT-PCR of the TCR CDR3 used the HTBI primer set with the Qiagen OneStep RT-PCR kit. Libraries were constructed in a second round of multiplex PCR, after which size selection and purification were carried out. Libraries were sequenced paired-end with 100 bp reads on an Illumina HiSeq2000. The authors' analysis ran thus. SOAPnuke was used to process the raw data, throwing out any read that contained adapters or uncalled bases, had a mean Phred below 15, or lacked an exact constant-primer or identifier match. High-quality paired reads were merged using COPE v1.2.5, and each unique nucleotide sequence was defined as a clonotype. MiTCR v1.1 was used to align clonotypes to the IMGT TRBV, TRBD and TRBJ reference segments. The analysis included only V-J combinations with a frequency above 0.0001, which together covered more than 98% of the repertoires. The TCS score was defined as the ratio of F50 (clonal expansion) to E x V (chaos), calculated using BLOSUM62-based TCRdist between CDR3 peptides within each V-J. Welch's t-statistics and random forest reduced 500 to 650 V-J features to around 14, which were used in a naive Bayes classifier (R e1071). TCRdb took the public reads, trimmed them with fastp at Q25, ran MiXCR for clone calling and kept in-frame beta chains. Each entry is one CDR3 protein sequence, shown with its most common DNA and genes. The V and J calls come from TCRdb's annotation, not from the publication. This sample gives 300,000 to 500,000 distinct CDR3 sequences in total; under 15% of them show up just once. The ten biggest clones cover 32% of the sample.

Stable Graves' hyperthyroidism was defined as the absence of progression to ophthalmopathy over 18 months of follow-up. Hyperthyroidism patients were aged 18 to 65 years and newly diagnosed, with disease duration of less than 2 months. Any patient with an uncontrolled infection, another autoimmune disease, pregnancy or lactation was excluded. Diagnoses were based on clinical symptoms, serum thyroxine and TRAb, thyroid ultrasound and orbital computed tomography. PBMCs were isolated from 8 to 10 ml of fresh peripheral blood by Ficoll-Paque density gradient centrifugation. Trizol reagent was used to extract total RNA, and RNA quality was then checked on an Agilent 2100 Bioanalyzer. This specimen belongs to a study of T cells in Graves' hyperthyroidism and ophthalmopathy (dated by TCRdb to about 2019). Some background on the complete study: Peripheral blood samples were taken at initial diagnosis, before any treatment was given. A discovery cohort of roughly 100 patients, 43 with Graves' ophthalmopathy and approximately 60 with stable Graves' hyperthyroidism, was used to find distinguishing TCR V-J signatures. Prospective prediction of ophthalmopathy was tested in an independent validation cohort of fewer than 20 hyperthyroidism patients and 17 patients who later progressed to ophthalmopathy. For training and testing, the approximately 92 patients in the discovery cohort were randomly divided in a 7:3 ratio. The study also compared thyroid tissue and blood T-cell repertoires from more than five Graves' hyperthyroidism patients. Once sampling was done, hyperthyroidism patients were given methimazole at a starting dose of 30 mg daily, whereas ophthalmopathy patients were given high-dose intravenous methylprednisolone. The paper describes TCR Vbeta CDR3 sequencing of roughly 130 peripheral blood samples, made up of under 50 ophthalmopathy patients, around 73 hyperthyroidism patients and roughly 17 progressor patients.

Points the paper makes about the study in general: No statistical method was used to set the sample size in advance, and investigators knew the group allocation. Most expanded thyroid clonotypes (frequency above 0.001) were also detected in blood, suggesting blood repertoires may reflect thyroid immune responses. A 13 V-J signature model separated ophthalmopathy from stable hyperthyroidism, with nearly 90% sensitivity and about 81% specificity in cross-validation and 80%/75% in testing. In validation, the model predicted progression to ophthalmopathy with 55% to 71% sensitivity and roughly 75% specificity, a median of roughly seven months before onset.

The sequencing input was blood. The TCR comes from a woman aged 25-40 years with Graves' hyperthyroidism.

CDR3 region: CASSLDTGSSYNEQFL. The sequenced DNA: TGCGCCAGCAGCTTGGATACCGGAAGCTCCTACAATGAGCAGTTCCTC. This chain joins TRBV5-1 to TRBJ2-1; the D gene is unclear. CDR1 is given as SGHRS and CDR2 as YFSETQ, both from the germline V gene. V is pared back by 0 bases and J by 0 bases, with 10 bases lying between the germline termini. The CDR3 region is 16 residues in length, termini included. The retained sequence is limited to the CDR3, 48 bases, with the frame set at the first base.